This T cell receptor (beta chain) derives from a study of blood T cell repertoires in COVID-19. Study summary: COVID-19 samples from acute and convalescent phases originated in the United States, Italy and Spain.

Participants came from roughly 25 US areas, aged about 18 to 95 years. Participants had their cohort set by participant-reported clinical history. V shed 0 bases and J shed 5 bases, with 10 bases lying between them. The CDR3 covers 14 residues. CDR1 LGHDT and CDR2 YNNKEL come from the germline V gene (reference sequence). Measured with immunoSEQ multiplex PCR; TCRdb has only the in-frame clones, and not every one. The table has a few hundred thousand clones, around 84% seen once. The sequenced sample consisted of PBMCs or T cells enriched from blood (not recorded which). This chain joins TRBV3-1 (or the pseudogene TRBV3-2) and TRBJ2-5; D is unresolved. The clonotype was recovered from a man aged 25-40 years with acute COVID-19. The CDR3 loop reads CASSQDVSLETQYF. CDR3 DNA sequence: TGTGCCAGCAGCCAAGACGTTAGTTTGGAGACCCAGTACTTC.